This T cell receptor beta chain was found in a study of T-cell memory formation after mild COVID-19. Across the study: Largely donor-specific sequence clusters came from a couple of donors. Study conclusions and caveats: Among clones peaking at day 37 in the second wave, SARS-CoV-2 specificity remained unconfirmed. The pre-infection memory compartment contained some responding clones, suggesting cross-reactive memory joined. Researchers report contracting CD4+ clones mostly in CM and EM, with CD8+ clones in EMRA.

TCRdb called the 5' RACE reads again in MiXCR, with one record for every CDR3 protein. The data hold just under 550,000 distinct CDR3 sequences, with about a fifth observed a single time. This CDR3 is 12 amino acids long. The germline CDR1 and CDR2 sequences are MNHEY and SVGAGI. V gave up 2 bases and J gave up 6 bases, with 4 bases separating them. With regard to this clonotype: Its antigen is undetermined.

This sequence originates from an adult woman who had mild COVID-19 (a few samples of this study predate the infection). Cell type and time point are not known. V usage is TRBV6-5 and J usage is TRBJ2-2; D is undetermined. Sequenced: PBMCs or a T cell subset sorted from them (not recorded which). CDR3 sequence (DNA): TGTGCCAGCAGTTACAAGCCCGGGGAGCTGTTTTTT. Its translation is CASSYKPGELFF.